These 7 T cell receptor beta chains were sequenced from one sample in a study of T-cell memory formation after mild COVID-19. One entry per CDR3 protein, called by TCRdb with MiXCR from the 5' RACE reads. The table has roughly 200,000 distinct CDR3 sequences, around 9.5% seen once. Sequencing was performed on PBMCs or a T cell subset sorted from them (not recorded which). These receptors came from a man aged 18-30 years who had mild COVID-19 (a few samples of this study predate the infection). Cell type and time point are not known.

This chain connects TRBV12-3 or TRBV12-4 to TRBJ1-2; the D is unclear. Trimming removed 5 bases from V and 4 bases from J, with 8 bases in between. The CDR3 contains 12 residues. The CDR3 loop reads CASSNGRYGYTF. The CDR3 DNA reads TGTGCCAGCAGTAATGGGCGCTATGGCTACACCTTC.

This clonotype was seen ten or more times. The CDR3 loop reads CASSLVYSPNQPQHF. Written as DNA, the CDR3 is TGTGCCAGCAGCTTAGTCTACAGCCCTAATCAGCCCCAGCATTTT. The V call is TRBV7-2, the J call TRBJ1-5, with D unclear. The V gene's germline CDR1 is SGHTA and CDR2 FQGNSA. This CDR3 spans 15 amino acids. V was trimmed by 1 base and J by 4 bases, leaving 11 bases between them. The entire variable domain, with the rest obtained from reference TRBV7-2 and TRBJ1-5, is as follows: GAGVSQSPSNKVTEKGKDVELRCDPISGHTALYWYRQSLGQGLEFLIYFQGNSAPDKSGLPSDRFSAERTGGSVSTLTIQRTQQEDSAVYLCASSLVYSPNQPQHFGDGTRLSIL.

In this sample, this clonotype turned up a few times. V is TRBV7-2 and J is TRBJ1-5, with D unclear. Germline assignment: CDR1 SGHTA and CDR2 FQGNSA. Trimming cost V 3 bases and J 7 bases, with 16 bases left between them. This CDR3 is 15 amino acids long. The CDR3 coding sequence is TGTGCCAGCAGCTTCGCCCGGAGGGAGGAACAGCCCCAGCATTTT. Encoded protein: CASSFARREEQPQHF.

The chain uses TRBV20-1 and TRBJ2-3; tentatively, D is TRBD1 or TRBD2 (7 bases each). The CDR3 contains 14 residues. V lost 4 bases, J lost 4 bases, and 15 bases lay in between. The germline V gene has CDR1 DFQATT and CDR2 SNEGSKA (reference sequence). CDR3 DNA sequence: TGCAGTGCTACTCTGACAGGGAGGGCAGATACGCAGTATTTT. This gives the protein CSATLTGRADTQYF.

The chain carries TRBV29-1 and TRBJ1-3; D not resolved. V was clipped by 3 bases and J by 0 bases, with 3 bases between them. The CDR3 consists of 12 residues. Per the germline V gene, CDR1 is SQVTM and CDR2 is ANQGSEA. CDR3 nucleotide sequence: TGCAGCGTTGAGAACTCTGGAAACACCATATATTTT. Amino acid sequence: CSVENSGNTIYF. The full variable domain, in which reference TRBV29-1 and TRBJ1-3 provide the parts outside the CDR3, is SAVISQKPSRDICQRGTSLTIQCQVDSQVTMMFWYRQQPGQSLTLIATANQGSEATYESGFVIDKFPISRPNLTFSTLTVSNMSPEDSSIYLCSVENSGNTIYFGEGSWLTVV.

V and J are TRBV7-9 and TRBJ2-2; 8 bases are shared with TRBD1. J was trimmed by 6 bases and V by 5 bases; bases with no gene match: 8. This CDR3 has 15 amino acids. Germline CDR1 SEHNR, CDR2 FQNEAQ (reference sequence). The CDR3 sequence is CASSPTGVDSGELFF. The CDR3 nucleotides read TGTGCCAGCAGCCCGACAGGGGTGGACTCCGGGGAGCTGTTTTTT.

This clonotype came up a few times. The J gene is TRBJ2-1, the V gene TRBV5-4; no clear D gene. In germline, CDR1 is SGHNT, CDR2 YYREEE (reference sequence). The length of the CDR3 is 14 residues. The germline V and J ends were trimmed by 3 bases and 3 bases, with 10 bases remaining between them. CDR3 coding DNA: TGTGCCAGCAGCTCCTTGGCTGGCTACAATGAGCAGTTCTTC. This sequence encodes CASSSLAGYNEQFF.